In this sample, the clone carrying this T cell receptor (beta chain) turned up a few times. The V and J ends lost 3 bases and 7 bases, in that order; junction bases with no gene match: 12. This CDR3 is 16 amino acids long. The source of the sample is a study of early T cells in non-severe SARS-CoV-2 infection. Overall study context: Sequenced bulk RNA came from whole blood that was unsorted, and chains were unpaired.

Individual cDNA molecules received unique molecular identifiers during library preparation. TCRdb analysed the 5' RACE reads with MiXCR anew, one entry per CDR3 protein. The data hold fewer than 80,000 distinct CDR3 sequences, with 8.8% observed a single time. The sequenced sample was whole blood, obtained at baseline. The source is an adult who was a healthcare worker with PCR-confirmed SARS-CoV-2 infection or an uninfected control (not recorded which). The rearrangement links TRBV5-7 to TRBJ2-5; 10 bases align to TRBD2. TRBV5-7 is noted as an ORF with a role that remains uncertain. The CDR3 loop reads CASSSLAGALLGTQYF. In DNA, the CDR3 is TGTGCCAGCAGCTCGCTAGCGGGAGCCCTCCTCGGGACCCAGTACTTC.